This T cell receptor (beta chain) stems from a study of blood T cell repertoires in COVID-19. Whole-study context: Nucleic acid was either cDNA or gDNA, and it came from T cells, B-cell-depleted T cells, or PBMCs.

The CDR3 sequence is 16 residues long. Germline V CDR1 and CDR2: ENHRY, SYGVKD. V shed 1 base, J shed 1 base, and the junction held 5 bases outside the gene matches. Participant-reported clinical history was the basis for cohort assignment. Per the authors' pipeline: Quantification of nucleated cells was approximated via reference gene primer amplification. Only in-frame clones appear in the TCRdb table, and some are missing; sequencing was by immunoSEQ multiplex PCR. V and J calls and clone size are given by that table; D and trimming were obtained from the DNA. The table has about 240,000 clones, 70% to 90% seen once.

The chain employs TRBV10-3 and TRBJ2-7, with 9 bases that match TRBD2. The clonotype comes from a woman in her thirties or forties with acute COVID-19. Material for sequencing was PBMCs or T cells enriched from blood (not recorded which). CDR3 sequence: CAISEFLAGPSYEQYF. CDR3 in DNA: TGTGCCATCAGTGAGTTTCTAGCGGGACCTTCCTACGAGCAGTACTTC.